The present entry profiles one T cell receptor (beta chain) with its context. The data belong to a study of cytomegalovirus exposure and HLA in healthy donors. PCR primers comprised 60 Vbeta and 13 Jbeta primers. The repertoire was sequenced with immunoSEQ multiplex PCR; TCRdb's copy has only in-frame clones and lacks some. The sample has around 100,000 clones, 55% to 80% seen once; the top ten hold less than 4.5%. CDR1 SGHNT and CDR2 YENEEA come from the germline V gene. The CDR3 length is 14 residues. The J segment lost 5 bases and the V segment lost 5 bases, leaving 5 bases of the junction unmatched.

Sequences were obtained from PBMCs. The sequence was collected from a man aged 35 to 55 in good health and CMV-seronegative. The chain has TRBV11-3 and TRBJ2-7, with 11 bases identical to TRBD2. The CDR3 DNA follows: TGTGCCAGCAGCCGACTAGCGGGGACCCACGAGCAGTACTTC. Protein product: CASSRLAGTHEQYF.